This TCR beta chain was sequenced for a study of blood T cell repertoires in COVID-19. This CDR3 spans 14 amino acids. Trimming stripped 3 bases from V and 2 bases from J, with 11 bases between. The germline V gene has CDR1 SGHTS and CDR2 YDEGEE. Clones were sequenced by immunoSEQ multiplex PCR, and TCRdb holds only the in-frame ones, with some missing. The sample holds some 170,000 clones; around 80% are singletons and the top ten take around 8%. The sequence came from a woman in her 70s with acute or convalescent COVID-19. Sequenced: peripheral blood. The V gene is TRBV5-8, the J gene TRBJ1-1; D perhaps matches TRBD1 (6 bases). As DNA, the CDR3 is TGTGCCAGCAGCTCGGGACACTTAAACACTGAAGCTTTCTTT. Protein product: CASSSGHLNTEAFF.